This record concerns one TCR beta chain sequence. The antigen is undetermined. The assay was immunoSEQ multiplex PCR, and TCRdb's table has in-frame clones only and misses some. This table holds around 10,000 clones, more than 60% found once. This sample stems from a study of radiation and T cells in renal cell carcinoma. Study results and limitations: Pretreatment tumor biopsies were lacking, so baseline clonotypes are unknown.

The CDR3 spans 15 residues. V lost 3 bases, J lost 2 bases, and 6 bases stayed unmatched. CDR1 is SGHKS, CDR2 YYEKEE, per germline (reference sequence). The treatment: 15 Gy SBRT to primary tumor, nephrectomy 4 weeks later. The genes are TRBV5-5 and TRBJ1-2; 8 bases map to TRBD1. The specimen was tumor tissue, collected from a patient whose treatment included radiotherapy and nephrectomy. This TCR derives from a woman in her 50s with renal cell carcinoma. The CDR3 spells CASSSAGTGNYGYTF. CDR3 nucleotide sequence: TGTGCCAGCAGCTCAGCCGGGACAGGAAACTATGGCTACACCTTC. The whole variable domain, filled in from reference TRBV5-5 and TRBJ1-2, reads DAGVTQSPTHLIKTRGQQVTLRCSPISGHKSVSWYQQVLGQGPQFIFQYYEKEERGRGNFPDRFSARQFPNYSSELNVNALLLGDSALYLCASSSAGTGNYGYTFGSGTRLTVV.